This paragraph covers one T cell receptor (beta chain) sequence. Its antigen is still unknown. Per-base qualities were not stored, and no clone one base away is much larger. The time point label of this sample denotes: after neoadjuvant nivolumab, at surgical resection. Patients were newly diagnosed with stage II-IVA oral cavity squamous cell carcinoma and had received no prior systemic or radiation treatment. The cohort consisted of patients with HPV-negative, locally advanced oral cavity squamous cell carcinoma. Peripheral blood mononuclear cells were analyzed directly and were not maintained or expanded in culture. The samples were drawn from a longitudinal correlative study tied to a single-arm phase II trial testing neoadjuvant nivolumab in oral cavity squamous cell carcinoma. Genomic DNA-based TCRbeta sequencing was performed on subject-matched pre- and post-treatment PBMCs and tumors from three responders and three non-responders. Peripheral blood mononuclear cells were drawn once before nivolumab treatment and a second time after treatment, when surgery took place. Genomic DNA was isolated from PBMCs using the Maxwell RSC DNA from Cells kit.

The data belong to a study of neoadjuvant anti-PD-1 for oral cavity cancer listed by TCRdb under 2021. For the wider study: Patients mostly received three to four biweekly doses of nivolumab at 3 mg/kg before curative-intent surgical resection. Patients without progression received a fourth nivolumab dose around day 43 and underwent definitive surgical resection on days 50-56. The parent correlative cohort had approximately twelve patients and a response rate of about 35%. Patients with complete response, partial response or stable disease by RECIST 1.1 were defined as responders, whereas patients with progression were defined as non-responders. Beyond this particular receptor, the publication reports: The TCR analyses had only a few patients in each response group, and the authors called for validation in larger cohorts. Higher pretreatment blood Treg/Th17 ratios correlated with higher pretreatment blood TCRbeta clonality and lower post-treatment tumor TCRbeta clonality. After neoadjuvant nivolumab, non-responders showed significantly higher T cell clonality (Gini index) in PBMCs than responders did.

Trimming accounts for 6 bases at V and 6 bases at J, while the number of junction bases matched to no gene is 2. The CDR3 holds 15 amino acids from the cysteine to the phenylalanine. Only the CDR3 DNA is retained, 45 bases long and in frame from the first base. According to the germline V gene, CDR1 reads MGHDK and CDR2 reads SYGVNS. For deep sequencing, each PBMC sample was run in six replicates, with libraries mostly built from 400 to 550 ng of input genomic DNA. The immunoSEQ hsTCRbeta kit was used to prepare TCRbeta libraries according to the manufacturer's instructions. The finished libraries were brought together in one pool at approximately 3 nM, which was then read using an Illumina NovaSeq 6000 S4 flow cell. The study's own analysis went as follows. The immunoSEQ Analyzer was used for raw data preprocessing and quality control. The analysis was limited to productive rearrangements, and each clonotype was defined by a unique CDR3 amino acid sequence. Repertoire clonality was estimated as the Gini-Simpson index, which was computed with the R package tcR. Gini indices were compared with Student's t test, and associations with tumor size change were assessed by Pearson correlation. Imported from immuneACCESS, the table was reduced by TCRdb to in-frame sequences with V and J called. These copies leave out some clones; in studies compared against another copy, an unresolved V gene accounts for under half, and the cause of the remainder is not known. V, J and clone size were drawn from that table, and D and trimming were deduced from the DNA. The sample records more than 12,000 clones, about 76% of which are singletons. Roughly 2.9% of the sample goes to the ten largest clones.

The chain was built from TRBV25-1 and TRBJ2-2; the junction holds 15 bases that match TRBD2. The TCR sequence derives from a person between 35 and 79 years old with oral cavity squamous cell carcinoma. Source: PBMCs, taken after nivolumab (anti-PD-1) treatment. The bases are TGTGCCAGCAGCCGGACTAGCGGGAGGGCCGGGGAGCTGTTTTTT. Translated, it reads CASSRTSGRAGELFF.